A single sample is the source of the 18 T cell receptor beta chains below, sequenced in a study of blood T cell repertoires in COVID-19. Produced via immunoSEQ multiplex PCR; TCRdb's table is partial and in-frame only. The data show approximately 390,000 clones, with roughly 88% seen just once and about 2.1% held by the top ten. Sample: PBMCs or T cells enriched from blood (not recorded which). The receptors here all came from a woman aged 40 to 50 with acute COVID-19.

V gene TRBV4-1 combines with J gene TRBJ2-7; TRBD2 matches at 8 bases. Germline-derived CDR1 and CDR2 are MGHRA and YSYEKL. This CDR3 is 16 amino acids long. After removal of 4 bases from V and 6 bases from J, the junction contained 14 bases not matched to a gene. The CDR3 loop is CASSRSVRGAGSEQYF. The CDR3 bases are TGCGCCAGCAGCCGGTCTGTGCGGGGGGCCGGTAGCGAGCAGTACTTC.

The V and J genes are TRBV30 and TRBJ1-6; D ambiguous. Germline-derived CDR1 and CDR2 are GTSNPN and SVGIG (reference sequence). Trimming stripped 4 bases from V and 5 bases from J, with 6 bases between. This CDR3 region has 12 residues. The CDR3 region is CAWTGDNSPLHF. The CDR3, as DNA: TGTGCCTGGACAGGTGATAATTCACCCCTCCACTTT.

This chain's CDR3 is CASSSSWEGAGNEQFF. The CDR3 nucleotides read TGTGCCAGCAGTTCCTCCTGGGAAGGGGCAGGGAATGAGCAGTTCTTC. The V gene is TRBV6-6, the J gene TRBJ2-1; weak D call: TRBD1 (5 bases). Per the germline V gene, CDR1 is MNHNY and CDR2 is SVGAGI (reference sequence). The germline V and J ends were trimmed by 4 bases and 7 bases, with 20 bases remaining between them. The CDR3 is made up of 16 amino acids.

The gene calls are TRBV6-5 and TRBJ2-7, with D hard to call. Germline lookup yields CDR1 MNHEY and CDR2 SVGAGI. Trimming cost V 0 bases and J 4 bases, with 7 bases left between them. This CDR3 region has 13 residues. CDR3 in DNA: TGTGCCAGCAGTTACTCGAACAAGTACGAGCAGTACTTC. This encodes CASSYSNKYEQYF.

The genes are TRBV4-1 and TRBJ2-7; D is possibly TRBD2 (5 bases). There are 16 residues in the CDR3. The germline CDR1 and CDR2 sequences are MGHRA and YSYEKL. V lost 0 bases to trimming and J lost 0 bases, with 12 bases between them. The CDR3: CASSQDSRGSSYEQYF. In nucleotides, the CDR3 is TGCGCCAGCAGCCAAGATTCCCGGGGTAGCTCCTACGAGCAGTACTTC.

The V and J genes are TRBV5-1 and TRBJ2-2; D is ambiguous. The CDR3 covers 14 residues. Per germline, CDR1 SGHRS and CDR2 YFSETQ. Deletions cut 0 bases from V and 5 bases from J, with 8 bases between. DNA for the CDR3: TGCGCCAGCAGCTTGGTTAGGAGTACCGGGGAGCTGTTTTTT. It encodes CASSLVRSTGELFF.

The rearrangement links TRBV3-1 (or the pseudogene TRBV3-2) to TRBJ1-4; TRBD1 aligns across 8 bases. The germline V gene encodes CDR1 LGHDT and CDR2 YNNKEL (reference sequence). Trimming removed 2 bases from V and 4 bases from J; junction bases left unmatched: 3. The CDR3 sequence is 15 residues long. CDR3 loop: CASSQQGARNEKLFF. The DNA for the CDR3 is TGTGCCAGCAGCCAACAGGGGGCGCGTAATGAAAAACTGTTTTTT.

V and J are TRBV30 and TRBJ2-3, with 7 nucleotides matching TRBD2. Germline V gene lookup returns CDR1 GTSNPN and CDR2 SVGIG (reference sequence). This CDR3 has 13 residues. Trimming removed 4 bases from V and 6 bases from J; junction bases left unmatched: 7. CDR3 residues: CAWNLGEGDTQYF. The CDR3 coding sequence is TGTGCCTGGAATTTAGGGGAGGGGGATACGCAGTATTTT.

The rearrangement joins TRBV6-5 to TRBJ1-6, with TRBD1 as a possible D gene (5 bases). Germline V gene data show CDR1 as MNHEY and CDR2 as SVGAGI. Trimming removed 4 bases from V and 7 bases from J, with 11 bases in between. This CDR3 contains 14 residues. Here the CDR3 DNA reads TGTGCCAGCAGTTGGGCAGGGTTGAATTCACCCCTCCACTTT. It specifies CASSWAGLNSPLHF.

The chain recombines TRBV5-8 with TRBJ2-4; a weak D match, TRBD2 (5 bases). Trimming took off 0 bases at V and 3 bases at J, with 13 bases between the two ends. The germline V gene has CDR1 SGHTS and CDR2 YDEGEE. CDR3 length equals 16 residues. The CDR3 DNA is TGTGCCAGCAGCTTGGTTCGGGGTACGGTCAAAAACATTCAGTACTTC. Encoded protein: CASSLVRGTVKNIQYF.

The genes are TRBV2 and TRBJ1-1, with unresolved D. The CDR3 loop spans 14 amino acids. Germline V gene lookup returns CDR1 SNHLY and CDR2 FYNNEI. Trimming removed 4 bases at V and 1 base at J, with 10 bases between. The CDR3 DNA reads TGTGCCAGCAGTGTAACGGTTAAGAACACTGAAGCTTTCTTT. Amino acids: CASSVTVKNTEAFF.

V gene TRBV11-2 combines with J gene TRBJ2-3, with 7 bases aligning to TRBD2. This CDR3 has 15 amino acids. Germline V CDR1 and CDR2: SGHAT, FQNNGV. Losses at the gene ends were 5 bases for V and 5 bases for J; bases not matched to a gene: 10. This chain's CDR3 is CASSPRTRPRDTQYF. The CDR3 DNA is TGTGCCAGCAGCCCTCGGACTAGGCCTAGAGATACGCAGTATTTT.

CDR3 sequence reads: CASSRTSGVNTGELFF. The CDR3 DNA reads TGTGCCAGCAGCCGTACTAGCGGGGTAAACACCGGGGAGCTGTTTTTT. This chain links TRBV3-1 (or the pseudogene TRBV3-2) with TRBJ2-2, with 10 bases identical to TRBD2. J gave up 2 bases and V 4 bases, and 4 bases lay outside the gene matches. The CDR3 consists of 16 residues. CDR1 and CDR2 (germline): LGHDT, YNNKEL (reference sequence).

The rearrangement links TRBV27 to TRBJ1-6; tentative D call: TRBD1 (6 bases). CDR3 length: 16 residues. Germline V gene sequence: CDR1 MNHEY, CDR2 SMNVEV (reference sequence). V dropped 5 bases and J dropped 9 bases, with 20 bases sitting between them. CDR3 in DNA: TGTGCCAGCAGTCTCGTAGAGGCAGGGGCGTTTTCACCCCTCCACTTT. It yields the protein CASSLVEAGAFSPLHF.

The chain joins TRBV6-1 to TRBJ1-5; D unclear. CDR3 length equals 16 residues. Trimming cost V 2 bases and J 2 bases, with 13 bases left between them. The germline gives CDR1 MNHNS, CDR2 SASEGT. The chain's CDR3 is CASSELWAGGNQPQHF. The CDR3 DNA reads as TGTGCCAGCAGTGAATTGTGGGCCGGGGGCAATCAGCCCCAGCATTTT.

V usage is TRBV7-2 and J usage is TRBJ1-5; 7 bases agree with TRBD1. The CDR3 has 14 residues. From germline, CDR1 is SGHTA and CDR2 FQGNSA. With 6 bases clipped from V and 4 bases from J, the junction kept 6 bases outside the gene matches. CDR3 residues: CASSYKGQNQPQHF. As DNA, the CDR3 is TGTGCCAGCAGTTATAAGGGACAGAATCAGCCCCAGCATTTT.

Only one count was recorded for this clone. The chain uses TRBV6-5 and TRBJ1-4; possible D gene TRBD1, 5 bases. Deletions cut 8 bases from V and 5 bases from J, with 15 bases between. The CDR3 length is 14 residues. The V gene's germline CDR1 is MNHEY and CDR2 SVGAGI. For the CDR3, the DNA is TGTGCCAGCGGAAAGGGGCGTTACAATGAAAAACTGTTTTTT. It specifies CASGKGRYNEKLFF.

CDR3 loop: CASSTRMNTEAFF. CDR3 bases: TGTGCCAGCAGTACAAGAATGAACACTGAAGCTTTCTTT. V gene TRBV2 combines with J gene TRBJ1-1; D unresolved. CDR3 length equals 13 residues. V gave up 5 bases and J gave up 0 bases, with 7 bases separating them. Germline values: CDR1 SNHLY, CDR2 FYNNEI.